The T cell receptor beta chain under discussion was sequenced for a study of control samples from healthy donors and cancer patients. Clones were sequenced by immunoSEQ multiplex PCR, and TCRdb holds only the in-frame ones, with some missing. The sample carries about 120,000 clones, more than 80% recorded once. The CDR3 extends over 15 amino acids. The V and J ends lost 2 bases and 3 bases, in that order; junction bases with no gene match: 5. Per germline, CDR1 LNHDA and CDR2 SQIVND (reference sequence). The source of this sequence is a man aged 45-60 years in good health. The sequenced sample was blood. The chain combines TRBV19 with TRBJ2-7, with 9 nucleotides matching TRBD1. The CDR3 protein is CASSISGTGFYEQYF. The CDR3 DNA is TGTGCCAGTAGTATATCCGGGACAGGGTTCTACGAGCAGTACTTC.